This TCR beta chain is drawn from a study of T cell responses to AZD1222 COVID-19 vaccine. Study-level points and caveats: Among spike-specific TCRs, nearly half reportedly target unmutated variant regions.

Remarks on this clone: No antigen is known for it.

CDR3 length: 15 amino acids. The trim removed 4 bases at V and 8 bases at J, leaving 5 bases unmatched. CDR1 KGHDR and CDR2 SFDVKD come from the germline V gene. Sequenced by immunoSEQ multiplex PCR; TCRdb stores in-frame clones only, minus some. The sample lists 70,000 to 90,000 clones; around four fifths were seen once. The receptor was isolated from an adult in good health. V is TRBV24-1 and J is TRBJ2-1, with 12 bases lining up with TRBD2. The source material was peripheral blood, sampled on day 0 of AZD1222 vaccination. The CDR3 DNA is TGTGCCACCAGTGACCCTAGACTAGCGGGGGATGAGCAGTTCTTC. Translating gives CATSDPRLAGDEQFF.